This T cell receptor beta chain was sequenced for a study of human T cells and chemical hapten exposure. Specified time point: patch test 1, 2 weeks after DPC sensitization. Treatment given: therapeutic diphenylcyclopropenone sensitization with weekly scalp DPC. A single record per CDR3 protein comes from TCRdb applying MiXCR to the RACE reads. The profile shows under 450,000 distinct CDR3 sequences, approximately 4.4% of them singletons. This clonotype was observed at least ten times. The germline CDR1 and CDR2 sequences are SQVTM and ANQGSEA. The CDR3 runs to 18 residues. The V segment lost 7 bases and the J segment 0 bases; nucleotides outside the gene matches: 17.

The receptor's source is a woman between 45 and 60 years old with alopecia areata. Some clones in this sample may be carry-over from other donors' samples. The material sequenced was whole blood, taken in connection with sensitization to the hapten diphenylcyclopropenone (DPC). J is TRBJ1-5 and V is TRBV29-1; TRBD1 matches at 8 bases. DNA for the CDR3: TGCAGCGCCGAGGACAGGGAATTAAAATATCGTAGCAATCAGCCCCAGCATTTT. Amino acids: CSAEDRELKYRSNQPQHF.